The clone carrying this T cell receptor beta chain came up a few times. Its antigen remains unidentified. V was clipped by 3 bases and J by 2 bases; unmatched bases: 7. The germline V gene has CDR1 MDHEN and CDR2 SYDVKM. CDR3 size: 15 residues. This record belongs to a study of cytomegalovirus exposure and HLA in healthy donors. PCR used 60 Vbeta primers and 13 Jbeta primers. In the original processing: In a later analysis, of around 85 million unique beta chains, approximately 10 million appeared in at least two donors. Assay used: immunoSEQ multiplex PCR; TCRdb lists only in-frame clones, some missing. That table gives V, J and clone size, and the DNA gave D and trimming. The sample consists of some 110,000 clones, 76% of them appearing once. Findings and limits, study-wide: Generally TCR sequences proved uncommon, though certain public TCRs appeared in numerous donors. As was reported, the classifier diagnosed cytomegalovirus status with high specificity and sensitivity. An apparent linkage of common viral pathogens to several of the most significant clusters emerged in a later analysis.

Sequencing was carried out using PBMCs. This TCR was recovered from a man between 50 and 59 years old in good health and CMV-seropositive. The rearrangement links TRBV28 to TRBJ2-7; 7 bases are shared with TRBD2. The CDR3, as DNA: TGTGCCAGCAGTTTTATAACGGGAGGTACCTACGAGCAGTACTTC. Its protein product is CASSFITGGTYEQYF.